This T cell receptor (beta chain) was sequenced for a study of blood T cell repertoires in COVID-19. About the study: Spain, Italy and the United States supplied samples that represented acute and convalescent COVID-19.

In assigning cohorts, the study relied on participant-reported clinical history. The CDR3 contains 13 residues. V gave up 0 bases and J gave up 10 bases, with 12 bases separating them. Germline V lookup: CDR1 LNHNV, CDR2 YYDKDF (reference sequence). This clone was counted a few times. Study processing details: Researchers report that nucleated cell counts were estimated from reference gene primer amplification. Profiling relied on immunoSEQ multiplex PCR, and the TCRdb table lists in-frame clones only, not all of them. D and trimming come from the DNA, and the V and J calls and clone size come from that table. The sample lists roughly 240,000 clones, roughly 85% occurring once.

The TCR originated in a woman in her 50s with acute COVID-19. This chain joins TRBV15 and TRBJ1-1, with D tentatively TRBD1 (6 bases). The sequenced sample consisted of PBMCs or T cells enriched from blood (not recorded which). CDR3 loop: CATSRDLGARAFF. The CDR3 DNA reads TGTGCCACCAGCAGAGATCTGGGGGCTCGAGCTTTCTTT.